In its sample, the clone carrying this TCR beta chain was seen many times. Its antigen is currently unknown. The time point was: persistent/refractory GD, antithyroid drugs over 5 years with positive TRAb. The TCR library used RNA extracted from PBMCs. These data originate in a study of regulatory T cells in long-lasting Graves disease. Study-wide findings and caveats: TRBV28, TRBJ1-2 and TRBJ2-5 were segments that persistent disease favored. Among the persistent patients, 2,741 public clonotypes were shared, more than the approximately 970 shared among new patients.

V was pared by 6 bases and J by 0 bases, with 8 bases between. CDR1 and CDR2 (germline): DFQATT, SNEGSKA (reference sequence). The CDR3 consists of 12 residues. Assembly of TCR beta libraries relied on iRepertoire HTBI primers together with Arm-PCR of CDR3 regions. One entry per CDR3 protein results from TCRdb running MiXCR on the multiplex PCR reads. The sample includes fewer than 450,000 distinct CDR3 sequences, about 20% seen only once; the top ten take less than 25%. This receptor was obtained from a female donor with Graves disease. Material: peripheral blood mononuclear cells (PBMCs), obtained when the disease was refractory, from a patient treated with antithyroid drugs. The rearrangement links TRBV20-1 to TRBJ2-5; perhaps TRBD1 as D (5 bases). The CDR3 DNA reads as TGCAGTGCGACAGCCAACCAAGAGACCCAGTACTTC. It encodes CSATANQETQYF.